Below are 22 T cell receptor beta chains sequenced from a single sample in a study of T-cell reconstitution after alpha-beta-depleted transplantation in children. This sample's TCRbeta library carried unique molecular identifier barcodes. TCRdb reanalysed the PCR reads using MiXCR and keeps one entry per CDR3 protein. The table lists about 980,000 distinct CDR3 sequences, about 29% of them singletons. The source material was PBMCs, mostly from graft donor cells, sampled 360 days after TCRalphabeta/CD19-depleted stem cell transplant. These receptors originate from a boy younger than two who had a stem cell transplant for SCID, so the T cells may come from the graft donor.

This chain links TRBV9 with TRBJ2-7, with TRBD2 matching 7 bases. The CDR3 spans 13 residues. Per germline, CDR1 SGDLS and CDR2 YYNGEE. With V trimmed by 4 bases and J by 3 bases, 4 bases remained unmatched. The CDR3: CASSSGLDYEQYF. CDR3 DNA: TGTGCCAGCAGCTCCGGACTAGACTACGAGCAGTACTTC.

The rearrangement uses TRBV7-3 and TRBJ2-2; D is tentatively TRBD1 or TRBD2 (5 bases each). V lost 2 bases to trimming and J lost 7 bases, with 14 bases between them. The CDR3 length is 15 residues. Per the germline V gene, CDR1 is SGHTA and CDR2 is FQGTGA. In DNA, the CDR3 is TGTGCCAGCAGCTTAGAAAGGCTGGGGGTCGGGGAGCTGTTTTTT. Encoded protein: CASSLERLGVGELFF.

The chain links TRBV20-1 to TRBJ2-1; D might be TRBD2 (6 bases). CDR1 and CDR2 (germline): DFQATT, SNEGSKA (reference sequence). V lost 6 bases to trimming and J lost 0 bases, with 12 bases between them. The CDR3 covers 14 residues. CDR3 sequence (DNA): TGCAGTGCCGCCCTGGGAGGCTCCTACAATGAGCAGTTCTTC. Translating gives CSAALGGSYNEQFF.

This clonotype was counted between two and nine times. The chain uses TRBV12-3 or TRBV12-4 and TRBJ2-2, with D possibly being TRBD2 (6 bases). V gave up 7 bases and J gave up 6 bases, with 15 bases separating them. This CDR3 is built from 14 residues. The CDR3 DNA reads as TGTGCCAGCAATCCTGGGGGGAGTGCCGGGGAGCTGTTTTTT. Translating gives CASNPGGSAGELFF.

This clonotype was observed at least ten times. The chain has TRBV24-1 and TRBJ2-7; 7 bases line up with TRBD1. This CDR3 has 13 amino acids. With 3 bases clipped from V and 6 bases from J, the junction kept 4 bases outside the gene matches. Germline assignment: CDR1 KGHDR and CDR2 SFDVKD. CDR3 DNA: TGTGCCACCAGTGATGGAACAGGGGTCGAGCAGTACTTC. Its translation: CATSDGTGVEQYF.

This clonotype was recorded many times. J is TRBJ1-4 and V is TRBV13, with D possibly matching TRBD1 (6 bases). The germline CDR1 and CDR2 sequences are PRHDT and FYEKMQ (reference sequence). V lost 5 bases and J lost 8, with 15 bases in between. The length of the CDR3 is 14 residues. For the CDR3, the DNA is TGTGCCAGCAGCCCACGCGGGGGCGGAGAAAAACTGTTTTTT. Translation gives CASSPRGGGEKLFF. Combining the CDR3 with reference TRBV13 and TRBJ1-4 gives the whole variable domain AAGVIQSPRHLIKEKRETATLKCYPIPRHDTVYWYQQGPGQDPQFLISFYEKMQSDKGSIPDRFSAQQFSDYHSELNMSSLELGDSALYFCASSPRGGGEKLFFGSGTQLSVL.

This clonotype was counted between two and nine times. The chain couples TRBV12-3 or TRBV12-4 to TRBJ2-1; unclear D gene. CDR3 length: 16 amino acids. V lost 0 bases to trimming and J lost 4 bases, with 13 bases between them. DNA of the CDR3: TGTGCCAGCAGTTTAGCGCAGCAGCTCCCGTACAATGAGCAGTTCTTC. This gives the protein CASSLAQQLPYNEQFF.

This chain joins TRBV4-1 and TRBJ2-3, with D maybe TRBD2 (6 bases). Germline CDR1 and CDR2: MGHRA and YSYEKL. The CDR3 has 13 residues. The V gene lost 0 bases and the J gene lost 11 bases, with 12 bases spanning the gap. The CDR3 protein is CASSQDAGRLQYF. In nucleotides, the CDR3 is TGCGCCAGCAGCCAAGATGCAGGGAGGCTGCAGTATTTT.

The table lists this clonotype with a few counts. This chain joins TRBV12-3 or TRBV12-4 and TRBJ1-1, with D tentatively TRBD1 (5 bases). Trimming stripped 6 bases from V and 4 bases from J, with 15 bases between. CDR3 length: 14 residues. CDR3 in amino acids: CASSTSGAPTEAFF. DNA for the CDR3: TGTGCCAGCAGCACGTCCGGGGCTCCCACTGAAGCTTTCTTT.

This clonotype was observed many times. The gene calls are TRBV7-2 and TRBJ2-6; no definite D call. The CDR3 runs 14 residues. Germline loops: CDR1 SGHTA, CDR2 FQGNSA. V lost 6 bases and J lost 0, with 6 bases in between. In DNA form, the CDR3 reads TGTGCCAGCAGTTACAGCTCTGGGGCCAACGTCCTGACTTTC. Residues: CASSYSSGANVLTF.

This clonotype was seen a few times. The chain is built from TRBV28 and TRBJ2-1; D could derive from TRBD1 or TRBD2 (6 bases each). Looked up from germline, CDR1 is MDHEN and CDR2 is SYDVKM. V was cut by 10 bases and J by 9 bases, with 22 bases left in between. The CDR3 consists of 14 residues. The CDR3 sequence: CAISSTRGLSEQFF. CDR3 bases: TGTGCCATCTCTTCAACACGGGGGCTGAGTGAGCAGTTCTTC.

This clonotype has only a few counts. This rearrangement joins TRBV28 to TRBJ2-5, with D perhaps matching TRBD1 (6 bases). Between the trimmed V and J ends, which lost 2 bases and 8 bases, there was a span of 21 bases. CDR1 MDHEN and CDR2 SYDVKM come from the germline V gene. There are 16 residues in the CDR3. The CDR3, as DNA: TGTGCCAGCAGTTTAGGTGCGACAGGTGGATCCGGAACCCAGTACTTC. Its protein product is CASSLGATGGSGTQYF.

About this clonotype itself: Germline is not matched at one junction end, which may reflect a read error. The chain carries TRBV18 and TRBJ2-7; D perhaps matches TRBD2 (6 bases). CDR1 KGHSH and CDR2 LQKENI come from the germline V gene. The CDR3 spans 14 residues. CDR3 nucleotide sequence: TGTGCCAGCTCACCACGAGCGGGCCTCTACCAGCAGTACTTC. Translating gives CASSPRAGLYQQYF.

The chain couples TRBV5-1 to TRBJ2-1, with D tentatively TRBD2 (6 bases). Trimming left V 0 bases short and J 3 bases short, with 16 bases between. CDR3 length: 17 residues. Germline V gene lookup returns CDR1 SGHRS and CDR2 YFSETQ. The CDR3 DNA reads TGCGCCAGCAGCTTGGGGAATGGAGGGGTTATCTACAATGAGCAGTTCTTC. Its protein is CASSLGNGGVIYNEQFF.

J is TRBJ1-1 and V is TRBV10-2; D remains unclear. Between the trimmed V and J ends, which lost 8 bases and 0 bases, there was a span of 10 bases. Germline CDR1 and CDR2: WSHSY and SAAADI. The CDR3 is 13 amino acids. CDR3 bases: TGCGCCAGCGGAAGACTGATGAACACTGAAGCTTTCTTT. Protein sequence: CASGRLMNTEAFF.

V usage is TRBV27 and J usage is TRBJ2-3, with unresolved D. The CDR3 consists of 15 residues. The germline gives CDR1 MNHEY, CDR2 SMNVEV (reference sequence). Between the trimmed V and J ends, which lost 2 bases and 2 bases, there was a span of 11 bases. CDR3 nucleotides: TGTGCCAGCAGTTTAGGGCCATCCCTCACAGATACGCAGTATTTT. Translated: CASSLGPSLTDTQYF.

The chain uses TRBV5-1 and TRBJ2-7; 9 bases match TRBD1. V lost 0 bases to trimming and J lost 4 bases; unmatched junction nucleotides: 5. CDR1 SGHRS and CDR2 YFSETQ come from the germline V gene. This CDR3 is built from 15 residues. CDR3 loop: CASSLETGGIYEQYF. The DNA of the CDR3 is TGCGCCAGCAGCTTGGAGACAGGGGGTATTTACGAGCAGTACTTC.

The rearrangement links TRBV7-8 to TRBJ2-7; D is perhaps TRBD2 (5 bases). CDR3 length: 17 amino acids. Germline CDR1 SGHVS, CDR2 FQNEAQ. V was trimmed by 0 bases and J by 3 bases, leaving 18 bases between them. In DNA form, the CDR3 reads TGTGCCAGCAGCTTAGCAGCGGACCTAGTGTGGTACTACGAGCAGTACTTC. Encoded protein: CASSLAADLVWYYEQYF. The whole variable domain, filled in from reference TRBV7-8 and TRBJ2-7, reads GAGVSQSPRYKVAKRGQDVALRCDPISGHVSLFWYQQALGQGPEFLTYFQNEAQLDKSGLPSDRFFAERPEGSVSTLKIQRTQQEDSAVYLCASSLAADLVWYYEQYFGPGTRLTVT.

The CDR3 sequence is CASSFLGGPNTEAFF. CDR3 nucleotides: TGCGCCAGCAGCTTCTTAGGGGGGCCGAACACTGAAGCTTTCTTT. This rearrangement joins TRBV5-1 to TRBJ1-1, with D perhaps TRBD1 (6 bases). The V end was cut by 2 bases, the J end by 1 base, with 12 bases between. The germline V gene has CDR1 SGHRS and CDR2 YFSETQ. CDR3 length: 15 residues.

The sample holds a few counts of this clonotype. The CDR3 DNA sequence: TGTGCCAGCAGCTTAGCGCTAGCGGGGGGGCTTGGGGACATTCAGTACTTC. Translating it yields CASSLALAGGLGDIQYF. This chain connects TRBV7-2 to TRBJ2-4, with 12 bases fitting TRBD2. This CDR3 has 17 amino acids. The J segment lost 8 bases and the V segment lost 0 bases, leaving 8 bases of the junction unmatched. CDR1 and CDR2 (germline): SGHTA, FQGNSA.

This clonotype was detected a few times. This chain uses TRBV14 with TRBJ2-1; the D is unclear. V was shortened by 7 bases and J by 3 bases, with 16 bases between the two germline ends. The CDR3 has 15 residues. Germline V gene sequence: CDR1 SGHDN, CDR2 FVKESK. CDR3: CASTPKEGRYNEQFF. The CDR3 DNA sequence: TGTGCCAGCACCCCGAAGGAAGGGCGCTACAATGAGCAGTTCTTC. The variable domain in full, with the rest retrieved from reference TRBV14 and TRBJ2-1, is EAGVTQFPSHSVIEKGQTVTLRCDPISGHDNLYWYRRVMGKEIKFLLHFVKESKQDESGMPNNRFLAERTGGTYSTLKVQPAELEDSGVYFCASTPKEGRYNEQFFGPGTRLTVL.

The chain joins TRBV27 to TRBJ2-1; 10 nucleotides agree with TRBD1. CDR1 is MNHEY and CDR2 is SMNVEV in the germline V gene (reference sequence). The CDR3 is 16 amino acids. Unmatched junction bases numbered 11, after V lost 5 bases and J lost 7 bases. CDR3 bases: TGTGCCAGCAGTAAGGGGGACAGGGGTAATAGAAATGAGCAGTTCTTC. Translating it yields CASSKGDRGNRNEQFF.